The rows below give T cell receptor beta chains drawn from one sample of a study of T cells in Graves' hyperthyroidism and ophthalmopathy. TCRdb called the multiplex PCR reads again in MiXCR, with one record for every CDR3 protein. The table has 350,000 to 400,000 distinct CDR3 sequences, 19% seen once. The sequencing sample was made of blood. The receptor set was obtained from a woman between 18 and 29 years old with Graves' hyperthyroidism. CDR3s include the opening cysteine and the closing phenylalanine or tryptophan. D genes are given only for firm matches. Clone size is not always given. Where it is, it says once, few, many or a class for expanded clones.

clone size: many
J gene: TRBJ2-3
D gene: TRBD1
V gene: TRBV10-3
CDR3 protein: CAIRTGQLTDTQYF
CDR3 DNA: TGTGCCATCAGAACGGGACAGCTCACAGATACGCAGTATTTT

clone size: many
J gene: TRBJ2-5
D gene: NA
V gene: TRBV18
CDR3 protein: CASSPRETQYF
CDR3 DNA: TGTGCCAGCAGCCCTCGTGAGACCCAGTACTTC

clone size: few
J gene: TRBJ1-1
D gene: NA
V gene: TRBV5-1
CDR3 protein: CASKEGSNTEAFF
CDR3 DNA: TGCGCCAGCAAAGAGGGCTCCAACACTGAAGCTTTCTTT

clone size: NA
J gene: TRBJ2-7
D gene: NA
V gene: TRBV11-1
CDR3 protein: CASSLFLIKGVPANQYF
CDR3 DNA: TGTGCCAGCAGCTTATTTCTCATAAAGGGGGTACCAGCGAACCAGTACTTC

clone size: many
J gene: TRBJ1-2
D gene: NA
V gene: TRBV6-5
CDR3 protein: CASSYSIGEYYTF
CDR3 DNA: TGTGCCAGCAGTTACTCGATCGGGGAATACTACACCTTC

clone size: NA
J gene: TRBJ1-2
D gene: NA
V gene: TRBV28
CDR3 protein: CASSQFVKGGYTF
CDR3 DNA: TGTGCCAGCAGCCAATTCGTCAAAGGAGGCTACACCTTC

clone size: NA
J gene: TRBJ2-5
D gene: NA
V gene: TRBV28
CDR3 protein: CASAQGGRSQETQYF
CDR3 DNA: TGTGCCAGCGCCCAGGGGGGGCGATCCCAAGAGACCCAGTACTTC

clone size: many
J gene: TRBJ1-1
D gene: NA
V gene: TRBV6-1
CDR3 protein: CASTKMRGIGGEAFF
CDR3 DNA: TGTGCCAGCACCAAAATGAGGGGGATAGGAGGTGAAGCTTTCTTT

clone size: many
J gene: TRBJ2-3
D gene: NA
V gene: TRBV7-8
CDR3 protein: CASTRSDTDTQYF
CDR3 DNA: TGTGCCAGCACCCGGTCCGACACAGATACGCAGTATTTT

clone size: many
J gene: TRBJ2-3
D gene: TRBD2
V gene: TRBV15
CDR3 protein: CATSSAPAGGTDTQYF
CDR3 DNA: TGTGCCACCAGCAGTGCTCCTGCGGGGGGAACAGATACGCAGTATTTT

clone size: NA
J gene: TRBJ2-7
D gene: NA
V gene: TRBV18
CDR3 protein: CASGMRGRDEQYF
CDR3 DNA: TGTGCCAGCGGTATGAGGGGGAGGGACGAGCAGTACTTC

clone size: many
J gene: TRBJ2-7
D gene: NA
V gene: TRBV20-1
CDR3 protein: CSAREDIYEQYF
CDR3 DNA: TGCAGTGCTAGAGAGGACATTTACGAGCAGTACTTC

clone size: NA
J gene: TRBJ2-7
D gene: TRBD1
V gene: TRBV9
CDR3 protein: CASSPLQGQQTYEQYF
CDR3 DNA: TGTGCCAGCAGCCCGCTTCAGGGACAGCAAACCTACGAGCAGTACTTC

clone size: many
J gene: TRBJ1-1
D gene: NA
V gene: TRBV7-8
CDR3 protein: CASSVTTMNTEAFF
CDR3 DNA: TGTGCCAGCAGCGTTACAACCATGAACACTGAAGCTTTCTTT

clone size: many
J gene: TRBJ2-7
D gene: TRBD2
V gene: TRBV6-5
CDR3 protein: CASSYSSGEEQYF
CDR3 DNA: TGTGCCAGCAGTTACTCAAGCGGGGAAGAGCAGTACTTC

clone size: NA
J gene: TRBJ1-2
D gene: NA
V gene: TRBV20-1
CDR3 protein: CSARGEFFLGYTF
CDR3 DNA: TGCAGTGCTAGAGGAGAGTTCTTCTTGGGCTACACCTTC

clone size: many
J gene: TRBJ2-5
D gene: NA
V gene: TRBV12-3/TRBV12-4
CDR3 protein: CASSFLYQETQYF
CDR3 DNA: TGTGCCAGCAGTTTCCTGTACCAAGAGACCCAGTACTTC

clone size: many
J gene: TRBJ2-5
D gene: NA
V gene: TRBV6-6
CDR3 protein: CASSYYETQYF
CDR3 DNA: TGTGCCAGCAGTTATTACGAGACCCAGTACTTC

clone size: NA
J gene: TRBJ1-6
D gene: NA
V gene: TRBV10-3
CDR3 protein: CAIRGGGWSSPLHF
CDR3 DNA: TGTGCCATCAGAGGGGGGGGTTGGAGTTCACCCCTCCACTTT

clone size: many
J gene: TRBJ2-5
D gene: NA
V gene: TRBV5-1
CDR3 protein: CASSLLVSAETQYF
CDR3 DNA: TGCGCCAGCAGCTTGTTGGTTAGCGCGGAGACCCAGTACTTC

clone size: NA
J gene: TRBJ2-7
D gene: TRBD1
V gene: TRBV25-1
CDR3 protein: CASHRGLNEQYF
CDR3 DNA: TGTGCCAGCCACAGGGGGCTGAACGAGCAGTACTTC

clone size: many
J gene: TRBJ2-5
D gene: TRBD2
V gene: TRBV7-9
CDR3 protein: CASRRTSGIETQYF
CDR3 DNA: TGTGCCAGCAGACGGACTAGCGGAATTGAGACCCAGTACTTC

clone size: few
J gene: TRBJ1-2
D gene: NA
V gene: TRBV28
CDR3 protein: CASSLLGSTNYGYTF
CDR3 DNA: TGTGCCAGCAGTTTGTTGGGCAGCACTAACTATGGCTACACCTTC

clone size: many
J gene: TRBJ1-1
D gene: NA
V gene: TRBV12-3/TRBV12-4
CDR3 protein: CASSRSGDTEAFF
CDR3 DNA: TGTGCCAGCAGTAGATCAGGGGACACTGAAGCTTTCTTT

clone size: many
J gene: TRBJ2-7
D gene: TRBD1
V gene: TRBV29-1
CDR3 protein: CSARPQGDGEQYF
CDR3 DNA: TGCAGCGCCCGGCCCCAGGGGGATGGCGAGCAGTACTTC

clone size: many
J gene: TRBJ2-2
D gene: TRBD1
V gene: TRBV27
CDR3 protein: CASAGGSLRPGELFF
CDR3 DNA: TGTGCCAGCGCAGGGGGCTCCCTTCGGCCCGGGGAGCTGTTTTTT

clone size: many
J gene: TRBJ2-2
D gene: NA
V gene: TRBV10-3
CDR3 protein: CAISEPAGVPGELFF
CDR3 DNA: TGTGCCATCAGTGAGCCAGCCGGGGTCCCCGGGGAGCTGTTTTTT

clone size: many
J gene: TRBJ2-7
D gene: TRBD2
V gene: TRBV3-1
CDR3 protein: CASSRGGGGYEQYF
CDR3 DNA: TGTGCCAGCAGCCGTGGCGGGGGGGGCTACGAGCAGTACTTC

clone size: few
J gene: TRBJ2-7
D gene: TRBD1
V gene: TRBV12-3/TRBV12-4
CDR3 protein: CASSWDRPTEQYF
CDR3 DNA: TGTGCCAGCAGCTGGGACAGGCCCACAGAGCAGTACTTC

clone size: many
J gene: TRBJ1-5
D gene: NA
V gene: TRBV6-5
CDR3 protein: CASSGIDINQPQHF
CDR3 DNA: TGTGCCAGCAGCGGGATTGATATCAATCAGCCCCAGCATTTT

clone size: NA
J gene: TRBJ2-7
D gene: TRBD1
V gene: TRBV12-3/TRBV12-4
CDR3 protein: CASRDTGQGYEQYF
CDR3 DNA: TGTGCCAGCAGGGATACGGGACAGGGCTACGAGCAGTACTTC